This T cell receptor beta chain was captured in a study of shared clonotypes between healthy human individuals. Study-wide background: Aged between 18 and 49, the donors were a couple of women and three men.

Both subsets, CD45RA+ naive and CD45RA-negative memory, were split from the CD4+ cells. Generated by immunoSEQ multiplex PCR, the TCRdb table keeps only in-frame clones and is missing some. The sample records about 980,000 clones, over 60% being singletons. This clonotype was sampled from a man between 18 and 35 years old in good health. The sequencing input was memory CD4+ T cells sorted from blood. Subset here: CD45RA-negative fraction.

CDR3 in amino acids: CASSRLGQAEETQYF. The CDR3 region has the DNA TGTGCCAGCAGCCGTTTGGGACAGGCTGAAGAGACCCAGTACTTC. The chain carries TRBV27 and TRBJ2-5, with 8 positions matching TRBD1. With 6 bases clipped from V and 3 bases from J, the junction kept 9 bases outside the gene matches. In germline, CDR1 is MNHEY, CDR2 SMNVEV (reference sequence). The CDR3 has 15 residues.